Following are 25 T cell receptor beta chains from one sample sequenced in a study of blood T cell repertoires in COVID-19. The assay was immunoSEQ multiplex PCR, and TCRdb's table has in-frame clones only and misses some. In the table there are approximately 100,000 clones, 70% to 90% of which are singletons. Sequenced: peripheral blood. All receptors come from a human donor in a cohort sampled during active COVID-19.

The chain has TRBV2 and TRBJ2-3, with no clear D. Per the germline V gene, CDR1 is SNHLY and CDR2 is FYNNEI. V lost 6 bases to trimming and J lost 2 bases, with 12 bases between them. The CDR3 runs to 14 residues. CDR3 nucleotide sequence: TGTGCCAGCAGCTATAGCCTCACCACAGATACGCAGTATTTT. As protein: CASSYSLTTDTQYF.

The chain links TRBV28 to TRBJ1-1; TRBD1 agrees at 9 bases. The CDR3 contains 16 residues. V was pared by 3 bases and J by 4 bases, with 9 bases of the junction left unmatched. Germline lookup yields CDR1 MDHEN and CDR2 SYDVKM. The CDR3 coding sequence is TGTGCCAGCAGTTTTCTCGGGACAGGGCGGGGCACTGAAGCTTTCTTT. Amino acids: CASSFLGTGRGTEAFF.

The chain has TRBV4-3 and TRBJ1-4, with 9 bases lining up with TRBD1. This CDR3 is built from 15 residues. Trimming cost V 3 bases and J 5 bases; bases outside gene matches: 4. Germline V gene data show CDR1 as LGHNA and CDR2 as YSLEER. The CDR3 region has the DNA TGCGCCAGCAGCCATAGACAGGGGGAGAATGAAAAACTGTTTTTT. This encodes CASSHRQGENEKLFF.

This chain connects TRBV30 to TRBJ1-4; no definite D call. V lost 4 bases to trimming and J lost 4 bases, with 16 bases between them. The CDR3 extends over 15 amino acids. Germline values: CDR1 GTSNPN, CDR2 SVGIG (reference sequence). In DNA, the CDR3 is TGTGCCTGGACCCCACGGGGAGGGTATAATGAAAAACTGTTTTTT. As protein: CAWTPRGGYNEKLFF.

This clone was counted only a few times. The chain uses TRBV5-1 and TRBJ2-7; 7 bases are a match to TRBD2. From germline, CDR1 is SGHRS and CDR2 YFSETQ. V dropped 7 bases and J dropped 0; count of bases not matched to a gene: 7. CDR3 length: 14 residues. In nucleotides, the CDR3 is TGCGCCAGCGGAAAGGGGACTAACTCCTACGAGCAGTACTTC. It encodes CASGKGTNSYEQYF.

J is TRBJ1-1 and V is TRBV12-3 or TRBV12-4; possibly TRBD1 for D (5 bases). V lost 8 bases and J 1 base, leaving 11 bases between the germline ends. The CDR3 consists of 13 residues. The CDR3 protein is CASSGHQNTEAFF. The CDR3 bases are TGTGCCAGCTCCGGACACCAGAACACTGAAGCTTTCTTT.

V is TRBV5-1 and J is TRBJ1-1; D possibly corresponds to TRBD1 (6 bases). The CDR3 consists of 13 residues. The V and J ends lost 4 bases and 2 bases respectively, with 9 bases between them. Germline CDR1 is SGHRS and CDR2 is YFSETQ. The CDR3, as DNA: TGCGCCAGCAGCCCCGGGACAAACACTGAAGCTTTCTTT. This encodes CASSPGTNTEAFF.

This clone was found a few times. This chain links TRBV30 with TRBJ1-6; 7 bases agree with TRBD1. Unmatched junction bases numbered 4, after V lost 4 bases and J lost 7 bases. Per germline, CDR1 GTSNPN and CDR2 SVGIG (reference sequence). The CDR3 sequence is 13 residues long. CDR3 DNA sequence: TGTGCCTGGAATAAACAGGGGAATTCACCCCTCCACTTT. This encodes CAWNKQGNSPLHF.

The chain is built from TRBV5-1 and TRBJ2-1, with D uncertain. With 0 bases removed from V and 2 bases from J, the gap between germline ends came to 9 bases. The length of the CDR3 is 15 residues. CDR1 and CDR2 from the germline V gene are SGHRS and YFSETQ. The CDR3 region has the DNA TGCGCCAGCAGCTTGGCAGCGAACCCCTACAATGAGCAGTTCTTC. Translating gives CASSLAANPYNEQFF. The variable domain in full, completed from reference TRBV5-1 and TRBJ2-1, reads KAGVTQTPRYLIKTRGQQVTLSCSPISGHRSVSWYQQTPGQGLQFLFEYFSETQRNKGNFPGRFSGRQFSNSRSEMNVSTLELGDSALYLCASSLAANPYNEQFFGPGTRLTVL.

This chain uses TRBV7-8 with TRBJ1-4; D unresolved. CDR1 SGHVS and CDR2 FQNEAQ come from the germline V gene. This CDR3 spans 16 amino acids. V was cut by 4 bases and J by 2 bases, with 14 bases left in between. The CDR3 region has the DNA TGTGCCAGCAGCTCAAATGACCGAGGGACTAATGAAAAACTGTTTTTT. It translates to CASSSNDRGTNEKLFF.

The CDR3 spells CASSRPTGDSSGANVLTF. The CDR3, as DNA: TGTGCCAGCAGCCGTCCGACAGGGGATAGTTCTGGGGCCAACGTCCTGACTTTC. The rearrangement joins TRBV5-4 to TRBJ2-6; TRBD1 aligns across 8 bases. Germline V gene sequence: CDR1 SGHNT, CDR2 YYREEE (reference sequence). The trim removed 4 bases at V and 1 base at J, leaving 10 bases unmatched. CDR3 size: 18 residues.

The chain employs TRBV7-9 and TRBJ1-4; D might be TRBD1 (6 bases). The CDR3 is 15 amino acids. CDR1 and CDR2 from the germline V gene are SEHNR and FQNEAQ (reference sequence). The ends were cut back, 5 bases at V and 5 bases at J, with 15 bases in the middle. CDR3 bases: TGTGCCAGCAGCCCCACAGGGATTGGCAATGAAAAACTGTTTTTT. Amino acids: CASSPTGIGNEKLFF.

This clone was recorded many times. This sequence joins TRBV1 and TRBJ1-2. TRBV1 represents a pseudogene. This CDR3 has 15 amino acids. The CDR3 protein is CTSSQARKTNYGYTF. The DNA of the CDR3 is TGCACCAGCAGCCAAGCCCGTAAAACTAACTATGGCTACACCTTC.

The chain couples TRBV28 to TRBJ1-3; D is unresolved. The CDR3 spans 11 residues. Deletions cut 4 bases from V and 6 bases from J, with 4 bases between. Germline V CDR1 and CDR2: MDHEN, SYDVKM. CDR3 bases: TGTGCCAGCAGTTCCTTAAACACCATATATTTT. As protein: CASSSLNTIYF.

The chain joins TRBV2 to TRBJ1-4; D is perhaps TRBD1 (5 bases). The CDR3 is made up of 15 amino acids. Per germline, CDR1 SNHLY and CDR2 FYNNEI. The ends were cut back, 8 bases at V and 0 bases at J, with 13 bases in the middle. The CDR3, as DNA: TGTGCCAGCTCAGGACATCATGCAACTAATGAAAAACTGTTTTTT. Encoded protein: CASSGHHATNEKLFF.

The V call is TRBV28, the J call TRBJ1-2, with D uncertain. The V end was cut by 7 bases, the J end by 0 bases, with 6 bases between. Per germline, CDR1 MDHEN and CDR2 SYDVKM. The CDR3 consists of 12 residues. This CDR3 reads CASTTANYGYTF. Here the CDR3 DNA reads TGTGCCAGCACTACGGCTAACTATGGCTACACCTTC.

The chain employs TRBV28 and TRBJ2-7; no firm D call. The CDR3 runs to 17 residues. Trimming pared 2 bases from V and 0 bases from J, leaving 17 bases between. Germline assignment: CDR1 MDHEN and CDR2 SYDVKM. CDR3 nucleotides: TGTGCCAGCAGTTTAAATGTAGAACAGTCGAGCTCCTACGAGCAGTACTTC. This encodes CASSLNVEQSSSYEQYF.

This chain links TRBV20-1 with TRBJ2-5; no firm D call. The CDR3 sequence is 11 residues long. Germline CDR1 DFQATT, CDR2 SNEGSKA (reference sequence). V was cut by 5 bases and J by 5 bases, with 9 bases left in between. DNA for the CDR3: TGCAGTGCTCCATTGAGGGAGACCCAGTACTTC. Protein: CSAPLRETQYF.

The chain has TRBV9 and TRBJ1-2, with 9 positions matching TRBD1. The trim removed 3 bases at V and 1 base at J, leaving 10 bases unmatched. Germline V lookup: CDR1 SGDLS, CDR2 YYNGEE. The CDR3 has 17 amino acids. CDR3 sequence: CASSALQGASYNYGYTF. The CDR3 bases are TGTGCCAGCAGCGCATTACAGGGGGCGTCGTATAACTATGGCTACACCTTC.

The chain carries TRBV24-1 and TRBJ2-1, with TRBD2 matching 7 bases. V was pared by 4 bases and J by 0 bases, with 5 bases of the junction left unmatched. Per the germline V gene, CDR1 is KGHDR and CDR2 is SFDVKD. This CDR3 region has 16 residues. The CDR3 sequence is CATSDLAASSYNEQFF. For the CDR3, the DNA is TGTGCCACCAGTGACCTAGCGGCCAGCTCCTACAATGAGCAGTTCTTC.

The CDR3 bases are TGTGCCAGCAGTCTAAAACAGGGCGGCACTGAAGCTTTCTTT. It codes for CASSLKQGGTEAFF. This chain connects TRBV6-5 to TRBJ1-1; D is perhaps TRBD1 (6 bases). Germline V gene data show CDR1 as MNHEY and CDR2 as SVGAGI. This CDR3 region has 14 residues. V lost 5 bases and J 4 bases, leaving 14 bases between the germline ends.

This clone is a singleton in its sample. CDR3 bases: TGTGCCAGCAGCTATATGACAGACAATTCACCCCTCCACTTT. It codes for CASSYMTDNSPLHF. V gene TRBV7-2 combines with J gene TRBJ1-6; tentative D call: TRBD1 (5 bases). Germline assignment: CDR1 SGHTA and CDR2 FQGNSA. The CDR3 consists of 14 residues. The V gene lost 4 bases and the J gene lost 7 bases, with 11 bases spanning the gap.

The chain recombines TRBV3-1 (or the pseudogene TRBV3-2) with TRBJ2-1; no clear D gene. The CDR3 has 13 residues. The germline V and J ends were trimmed by 2 bases and 6 bases, with 8 bases remaining between them. CDR1 and CDR2 from the germline V gene are LGHDT and YNNKEL (reference sequence). DNA for the CDR3: TGTGCCAGCAGCCAACTCGCCGGCAATGAGCAGTTCTTC. As protein: CASSQLAGNEQFF.

The V and J genes are TRBV15 and TRBJ1-4; D may be TRBD1 (5 bases). Germline CDR1 reads LNHNV; CDR2 reads YYDKDF (reference sequence). The CDR3 contains 15 residues. V lost 1 base to trimming and J lost 8 bases, with 14 bases between them. The CDR3 nucleotides are TGTGCCACCAGCAGAGCCTATGGGACTACCGAAAAACTGTTTTTT. Translating gives CATSRAYGTTEKLFF.

The chain links TRBV2 to TRBJ2-2, with 8 bases identical to TRBD1. The CDR3 spans 16 residues. The germline CDR1 and CDR2 sequences are SNHLY and FYNNEI. Trimming cost V 3 bases and J 6 bases; bases outside gene matches: 9. The DNA for the CDR3 is TGTGCCAGCAGTGATCCGAGGACAGGGCGCGCCGGGGAGCTGTTTTTT. This sequence encodes CASSDPRTGRAGELFF.